The T cell receptor beta chain under discussion was sequenced for a study of OX40 agonist ivuxolimab in advanced cancers. About the study: Patients were given ivuxolimab, an antibody that agonizes OX40 (CD134).

Generated by immunoSEQ multiplex PCR, the TCRdb table keeps only in-frame clones and is missing some. Among fewer than 85,000 clones listed, more than 70% were seen once. This clonotype was obtained from an adult with an advanced solid tumor such as melanoma, head and neck, liver or kidney cancer. The sequences come from CD4+ or CD8+ T cells sorted from blood, collected in a trial of the OX40 agonist ivuxolimab.

CDR3 sequence: CASSQEGGVGDYEQYF. The CDR3 DNA reads TGTGCCAGCAGCCAAGAAGGGGGGGTTGGGGACTACGAGCAGTACTTC. The rearrangement links TRBV4-2 to TRBJ2-7; D might be TRBD2 (7 bases). Germline CDR1 LGHNA, CDR2 YNFKEQ. With 0 bases removed from V and 3 bases from J, the gap between germline ends came to 15 bases. The CDR3 totals 16 residues.